This entry concerns a single T cell receptor (beta chain). Its target is unknown. There were eight separate reactions per sample in which cDNA was made. Incorporation of UMIs carrying a 6-nucleotide sample barcode was performed by template switching. TCRdb processed the 5' RACE reads again and assigns one entry to each CDR3 protein, with no DNA. The sample data list about 210,000 distinct CDR3 sequences. CDR3 length: 13 amino acids. Germline loops: CDR1 SGHAT, CDR2 FQNNGV. This specimen comes from a study of monozygotic twins with inflammatory bowel disease. Study findings and constraints: The authors note that differing immunosuppressive treatments may have added variability to patient repertoires. Results did not support any single strong IBD-associated signal or clonotype.

The TCR sequence derives from a human donor with ulcerative colitis or Crohn's disease, or a healthy co-twin of an affected twin (not recorded which). The rearrangement links TRBV11-2 to TRBJ2-1; TCRdb names TRBD2, which stays unverified in the absence of DNA. Sample: blood. CDR3 residues: CASSLGRASEQFF.